These T cell receptor beta chains were read from a single sample in a study of cytomegalovirus exposure and HLA in healthy donors. Produced via immunoSEQ multiplex PCR; TCRdb's table is partial and in-frame only. The data contain roughly 300,000 clones, about 85% of them seen just once; the ten biggest clones take up roughly 1.2%. Sequences were obtained from PBMCs. Every receptor here comes from a woman in her thirties in good health and CMV-seropositive. The CDR3 runs from the conserved cysteine through the conserved F or W. Each record gives: V gene, CDR3 length, CDR3 protein.

TRBV4-1 14 CASSQQGEGNTIYF
TRBV9 16 CASSVAPGQGRETQYF
TRBV5-1 19 CASSLDGVVGGGAIDTQYF
TRBV9 14 CASSVAGANTEAFF
TRBV21-1 17 CASSKGPAGTGTYEQYF
TRBV5-1 15 CASSYGTSGNYEQYF
TRBV28 16 CASSLWTGGANYGYTF
TRBV7-8 11 CASSPGTEQYF
TRBV27 17 CASSSRGAGGPQYTQYF
TRBV2 13 CASSEAKVYGYTF
TRBV27 16 CASRPGLAAGSYEQYF
TRBV27 15 CASSLATGGSETQYF
TRBV5-1 17 CASSLAGGTAGTGELFF
TRBV28 15 CASSFTRGRKQPQHF
TRBV5-1 16 CASSLALAGGDNEQFF
TRBV2 11 CATTPWDEQFF
TRBV30 13 CAGGTGGPSEQYF
TRBV19 14 CASSIDRVYNEQFF
TRBV6-1 15 CASSEGAVSYDGYTF
TRBV6-1 14 CASTPVKMAIEQFF
TRBV11-3 15 CASSLGPGSAYEQYF
TRBV6-5 15 CASSKGASYNSPLHF
TRBV6-5 16 CASSFRPRGGSYEQYF
TRBV7-9 15 CASAVGRGPSYEQYF
TRBV2 15 CASSDRSSGRNEQYF
TRBV29-1 14 CSVLSGVGTGELFF
TRBV7-2 15 CASSYPGTGSYEQYF
TRBV5-1 14 CASSSRGSYNEQFF
TRBV6-1 15 CASNSLAGKVYEQYF
TRBV29-1 14 CSVEDRTGSYEQYF
TRBV15 12 CATSRKENEQYF
TRBV9 14 CASSVVLNTGELFF
TRBV2 15 CASSEIRRGADTQYF
TRBV11-2 15 CASSLDLVRADEQYF
TRBV2 14 CASTETRLWETQYF
TRBV30 14 CAWSRDFTAGELFF
TRBV19 15 CASRGTEGGEETQYF
TRBV5-1 15 CASSLFRGRANEQFF
TRBV2 11 CAARLDREQFF
TRBV5-4 12 CASSPSTDTQYF
TRBV5-4 17 CASSLGRTSGGEETQYF
TRBV5-1 12 CASSVPGDTQYF